Below are 24 T cell receptor beta chains sequenced from a single sample in a study of human T cells and chemical hapten exposure. The sample's time point: patch test 2, 6 weeks after DPC sensitization. The treatment was: therapeutic diphenylcyclopropenone sensitization with weekly scalp DPC. A single record per CDR3 protein comes from TCRdb applying MiXCR to the RACE reads. The sample comprises tens of thousands of distinct CDR3 sequences, roughly 8.5% of which are singletons, and about 3% rests with the top ten. Here the sequenced sample was whole blood, taken in connection with sensitization to the hapten diphenylcyclopropenone (DPC). The receptor set was obtained from a woman between 50 and 59 years old with alopecia areata. Some clones in this sample may be carry-over from other donors' samples.

This clonotype was observed at least ten times. V is TRBV27 and J is TRBJ2-4, with D unresolved. The CDR3 spans 16 residues. V was pared by 3 bases and J by 7 bases, with 19 bases between. CDR1 and CDR2 from the germline V gene are MNHEY and SMNVEV (reference sequence). CDR3 amino acids: CASSFGDPSPQNIQYF. CDR3 bases: TGTGCCAGCAGTTTTGGGGATCCCTCTCCCCAGAACATTCAGTACTTC.

This clonotype is categorized as medium-sized. The rearrangement uses TRBV12-3 or TRBV12-4 and TRBJ1-5; TRBD1 matches at 8 bases. CDR3 length: 13 amino acids. With V trimmed by 4 bases and J by 5 bases, 1 base remained unmatched. The CDR3 region is CASSSTGDQPQHF. CDR3 nucleotide sequence: TGTGCCAGCAGTTCGACAGGGGATCAGCCCCAGCATTTT.

This chain uses TRBV27 with TRBJ1-2, with 11 bases fitting TRBD1. With 4 bases clipped from V and 3 bases from J, the junction kept 10 bases outside the gene matches. Looked up from germline, CDR1 is MNHEY and CDR2 is SMNVEV (reference sequence). The CDR3 spans 17 residues. The CDR3 DNA reads as TGTGCCAGCAGTTACCTAATGGGGGACAGGGGGGACTATGGCTACACCTTC. Protein product: CASSYLMGDRGDYGYTF.

This clonotype was counted many times. CDR3 bases: TGTGCCAGCAGCCAAGATAGGGGCAGTGAAGCTTTCTTT. Translating it yields CASSQDRGSEAFF. This chain connects TRBV3-1 to TRBJ1-1; the D gene is possibly TRBD1 (5 bases). The germline V and J ends were trimmed by 0 bases and 7 bases, with 9 bases remaining between them. Germline lookup yields CDR1 LGHDT and CDR2 YNNKEL (reference sequence). This CDR3 comprises 13 residues.

This clonotype has at least ten counts. This chain uses TRBV7-9 with TRBJ1-1; D remains ambiguous. CDR1 is SEHNR, CDR2 FQNEAQ, per germline (reference sequence). V lost 1 base to trimming and J lost 0 bases, with 12 bases between them. The CDR3 spans 16 residues. For the CDR3, the DNA is TGTGCCAGCAGCTTAGGACGGGAGAATATGAACACTGAAGCTTTCTTT. Translation: CASSLGRENMNTEAFF.

This clonotype has at least ten counts. The V call is TRBV3-1, the J call TRBJ1-6, with D perhaps matching TRBD1 (6 bases). The CDR3 spans 14 residues. CDR1 is LGHDT, CDR2 YNNKEL, per germline (reference sequence). V gave up 5 bases and J gave up 7 bases, with 12 bases separating them. The chain's CDR3 is CASSRGVLNSPLHF. In DNA form, the CDR3 reads TGTGCCAGCAGCAGGGGGGTCTTGAATTCACCCCTCCACTTT.

The chain employs TRBV20-1 and TRBJ2-1; 11 positions agree with TRBD2. Per the germline V gene, CDR1 is DFQATT and CDR2 is SNEGSKA (reference sequence). The J segment lost 1 base and the V segment lost 0 bases, leaving 17 bases of the junction unmatched. The CDR3 is 21 residues long. Here the CDR3 reads CSARDMGAAGTSGFSYNEQFF. For the CDR3, the DNA is TGCAGTGCTAGAGATATGGGAGCGGCGGGGACTAGCGGTTTTTCCTACAATGAGCAGTTCTTC.

The sample holds many counts of this clonotype. The chain couples TRBV2 to TRBJ1-2; 10 bases fit TRBD1. The CDR3 is 16 residues long. Germline CDR1 SNHLY, CDR2 FYNNEI. The trim removed 6 bases at V and 3 bases at J, leaving 10 bases unmatched. The chain's CDR3 is CASRPGTGVLDYGYTF. CDR3 nucleotides: TGTGCCAGCAGGCCGGGGACAGGGGTTTTGGACTATGGCTACACCTTC.

This clonotype has just a few counts. The gene calls are TRBV18 and TRBJ2-7, with 7 bases aligning to TRBD1. Germline CDR1 is KGHSH and CDR2 is LQKENI. The CDR3 extends over 13 amino acids. V lost 6 bases, J lost 13 bases, and 15 bases stayed unmatched. The CDR3: CASSTPRQGLSYF. Written as DNA, the CDR3 is TGTGCCAGCTCCACCCCCCGACAGGGATTATCTTACTTC.

V gene TRBV12-3 or TRBV12-4 combines with J gene TRBJ2-7, with unresolved D. V lost 3 bases, J lost 2 bases, and 5 bases lay in between. The CDR3 spans 12 residues. The CDR3 region is CASSFGPYEQYF. The CDR3 DNA sequence: TGTGCCAGCAGTTTCGGGCCCTACGAGCAGTACTTC.

This clonotype was found a few times. V and J are TRBV28 and TRBJ2-7; D is uncertain. With 7 bases removed from V and 1 base from J, the gap between germline ends came to 11 bases. CDR1 is MDHEN, CDR2 SYDVKM, per germline. This CDR3 is 13 amino acids long. In nucleotides, the CDR3 is TGTGCCAGCAATCCCGGGCAATCCTACGAGCAGTACTTC. It yields the protein CASNPGQSYEQYF.

This clonotype was recorded at least ten times. The V call is TRBV12-3 or TRBV12-4, the J call TRBJ2-7, with a possible D match to TRBD1 (6 bases). The V end lost 7 bases, the J end lost 9 bases, and 25 bases lay between the germline ends. The CDR3 spans 15 residues. The CDR3 here is CASTEGPPGASGQYF. The CDR3 nucleotides are TGTGCCAGCACCGAGGGTCCCCCAGGGGCGAGTGGGCAGTACTTC.

This clonotype has more than one count but fewer than ten. The rearrangement joins TRBV5-1 to TRBJ1-2; TRBD1 matches 7 bases. This CDR3 region has 13 residues. V lost 4 bases and J lost 5; bases outside the gene matches: 5. Looked up from germline, CDR1 is SGHRS and CDR2 is YFSETQ. For the CDR3, the DNA is TGCGCCAGCAGCCCCGACAGGGCGTATGGCTACACCTTC. Its translation is CASSPDRAYGYTF.

The V gene is TRBV4-1, the J gene TRBJ2-6; D ambiguous. The CDR3 has 18 residues. The germline V gene has CDR1 MGHRA and CDR2 YSYEKL. Trimming took off 0 bases at V and 0 bases at J, with 12 bases between the two ends. As DNA, the CDR3 is TGCGCCAGCAGCCAAGAGAGGACGGTGTACTCTGGGGCCAACGTCCTGACTTTC. Amino acids: CASSQERTVYSGANVLTF.

This clonotype came up a few times. The V and J genes are TRBV18 and TRBJ2-3; D may be TRBD2 (6 bases). Between the trimmed V and J ends, which lost 6 bases and 6 bases, there was a span of 13 bases. There are 13 residues in the CDR3. Germline CDR1 and CDR2: KGHSH and LQKENI. Here the CDR3 reads CASSRMEGDTQYF. CDR3 nucleotides: TGTGCCAGCTCGCGAATGGAGGGGGATACGCAGTATTTT.

The J gene is TRBJ2-3, the V gene TRBV2; 10 nucleotides line up with TRBD2. Trimming at V came to 9 bases and at J to 6 bases, leaving 6 bases not matched to a gene. The CDR3 has 13 residues. Germline CDR1 SNHLY, CDR2 FYNNEI. The CDR3 region is CASLAGAGDTQYF. The DNA of the CDR3 is TGTGCCAGTCTAGCGGGGGCCGGGGATACGCAGTATTTT.

This clonotype was picked up a small number of times. This chain links TRBV29-1 with TRBJ1-4; D gene uncertain. Germline CDR1 is SQVTM and CDR2 is ANQGSEA. V shed 4 bases and J shed 5 bases, with 14 bases lying between them. This CDR3 region has 14 residues. Here the CDR3 reads CSVGAGRANEKLFF. In nucleotides, the CDR3 is TGCAGCGTTGGGGCGGGGAGGGCGAATGAAAAACTGTTTTTT. Supplemented by reference TRBV29-1 and TRBJ1-4, the full variable domain reads SAVISQKPSRDICQRGTSLTIQCQVDSQVTMMFWYRQQPGQSLTLIATANQGSEATYESGFVIDKFPISRPNLTFSTLTVSNMSPEDSSIYLCSVGAGRANEKLFFGSGTQLSVL.

Many counts were recorded for this clonotype. This chain connects TRBV2 to TRBJ1-1, with D unresolved. Trimming pared 4 bases from V and 4 bases from J, leaving 10 bases between. This CDR3 contains 13 residues. CDR1 and CDR2 (germline): SNHLY, FYNNEI. The CDR3 reads CASSVAGGTEAFF. CDR3 bases: TGTGCCAGCAGTGTCGCCGGAGGCACTGAAGCTTTCTTT.

In this sample, this clonotype turned up many times. The chain employs TRBV6-9 and TRBJ1-2; 8 bases match TRBD1. The CDR3 spans 15 residues. Trimming cost V 7 bases and J 1 base; bases outside gene matches: 8. Germline V CDR1 and CDR2: MNHGY, SVAAGI. The CDR3: CASIMDRDVNYGYTF. The CDR3, as DNA: TGTGCCAGCATCATGGACAGGGACGTTAACTATGGCTACACCTTC.

This clonotype has a count of ten or more. The rearrangement joins TRBV4-1 to TRBJ1-1; D not certain. Germline lookup yields CDR1 MGHRA and CDR2 YSYEKL. Trimming took 8 bases from V and 0 from J, leaving 4 bases between them. There are 11 residues in the CDR3. The CDR3: CASVMNTEAFF. The CDR3 bases are TGCGCCAGCGTTATGAACACTGAAGCTTTCTTT.

This clonotype was detected ten times or more. V gene TRBV5-1 combines with J gene TRBJ1-5; 7 positions match TRBD1. Germline assignment: CDR1 SGHRS and CDR2 YFSETQ. This CDR3 contains 13 residues. Germline trimming cut 2 bases from V and 8 bases from J; bases unmatched to any gene: 4. In DNA form, the CDR3 reads TGCGCCAGCAGCTTAGGGGGCATGGAGCCCCAGCATTTT. This codes for CASSLGGMEPQHF.

This clonotype was observed a few times. The chain combines TRBV24-1 with TRBJ2-5; possible D gene TRBD1, 6 bases. Germline CDR1 and CDR2: KGHDR and SFDVKD. With 2 bases removed from V and 5 bases from J, the gap between germline ends came to 20 bases. The CDR3 has 17 residues. This chain's CDR3 is CATSDWGRQAEGETQYF. In DNA form, the CDR3 reads TGTGCCACCAGTGATTGGGGCCGACAGGCCGAAGGGGAGACCCAGTACTTC.

This clonotype showed up many times. The rearrangement uses TRBV5-5 and TRBJ1-6; D not certain. Germline V gene data show CDR1 as SGHKS and CDR2 as YYEKEE (reference sequence). This CDR3 is 15 amino acids long. V was clipped by 0 bases and J by 0 bases, with 4 bases between them. For the CDR3, the DNA is TGTGCCAGCAGCTTGGGGAGCTCCTATAATTCACCCCTCCACTTT. As protein: CASSLGSSYNSPLHF.

This clonotype was counted ten times or more. The V call is TRBV11-2, the J call TRBJ2-3, with D hard to call. Germline CDR1 is SGHAT and CDR2 is FQNNGV. V was pared by 2 bases and J by 2 bases, with 11 bases between. The CDR3 extends over 15 amino acids. The chain's CDR3 is CASSLSPGYTDTQYF. The CDR3 region has the DNA TGTGCCAGCAGCTTATCCCCCGGGTACACAGATACGCAGTATTTT.